The 10 T cell receptor beta chains below were found in one sample sequenced in a study of Ad26.COV2.S vaccination and SARS-CoV-2 variants. Assay used: immunoSEQ multiplex PCR; TCRdb lists only in-frame clones, some missing. In the table there are over 85,000 clones, around 82% of which are singletons. Material: peripheral blood, obtained after recovery from COVID-19. The receptors come from a human donor who had recovered from COVID-19.

This sequence joins TRBV3-1 (or the pseudogene TRBV3-2) and TRBJ2-3; D is undetermined. Germline V gene sequence: CDR1 LGHDT, CDR2 YNNKEL (reference sequence). This CDR3 is built from 11 residues. V was clipped by 0 bases and J by 8 bases, with 3 bases between them. The CDR3 spells CASSQDGTQYF. CDR3 DNA: TGTGCCAGCAGCCAAGATGGTACGCAGTATTTT.

The chain links TRBV19 to TRBJ1-6; the D gene is possibly TRBD1 (6 bases). V shed 1 base and J shed 9 bases, with 10 bases lying between them. This CDR3 has 14 amino acids. CDR1 and CDR2 (germline): LNHDA, SQIVND (reference sequence). The CDR3 loop is CASSIAAGVSPLHF. In DNA form, the CDR3 reads TGTGCCAGTAGTATAGCGGCAGGGGTTTCACCCCTCCACTTT.

This clone has just a few counts. The rearrangement joins TRBV6-5 to TRBJ1-2; 7 positions match TRBD1. Germline trimming cut 2 bases from V and 4 bases from J; bases unmatched to any gene: 4. This CDR3 contains 14 residues. The germline gives CDR1 MNHEY, CDR2 SVGAGI. CDR3 amino acids: CASSYLAGGYGYTF. The CDR3 DNA reads TGTGCCAGCAGTTACCTAGCAGGGGGCTATGGCTACACCTTC.

The rearrangement links TRBV5-4 to TRBJ2-1; D possibly corresponds to TRBD2 (7 bases). This CDR3 has 15 amino acids. The V gene's germline CDR1 is SGHNT and CDR2 YYREEE (reference sequence). Trimming left V 2 bases short and J 7 bases short, with 16 bases between. CDR3 bases: TGTGCCAGCAGCTTTGAGTGGGGGGGCCAGAATGAGCAGTTCTTC. Protein sequence: CASSFEWGGQNEQFF.

This chain joins TRBV6-4 and TRBJ2-2; 9 nucleotides align to TRBD1. The CDR3 sequence is 15 residues long. J was trimmed by 2 bases and V by 6 bases; bases with no gene match: 4. Germline-derived CDR1 and CDR2 are MRHNA and SNTAGT. The CDR3 bases are TGTGCCAGCAGCAGGGACAGGGTTAACACCGGGGAGCTGTTTTTT. It is translated as CASSRDRVNTGELFF.

The chain links TRBV7-6 to TRBJ2-7; no firm D call. Germline CDR1 is SGHVS and CDR2 is FNYEAQ. CDR3 length: 13 residues. The V end was cut by 5 bases, the J end by 1 base, with 9 bases between. Here the CDR3 reads CASSPQSSYEQYF. The DNA for the CDR3 is TGTGCCAGCAGCCCCCAGTCTTCCTACGAGCAGTACTTC. The variable domain in full, with the rest retrieved from reference TRBV7-6 and TRBJ2-7, is GAGVSQSPRYKVTKRGQDVALRCDPISGHVSLYWYRQALGQGPEFLTYFNYEAQQDKSGLPNDRFSAERPEGSISTLTIQRTEQRDSAMYRCASSPQSSYEQYFGPGTRLTVT.

Here the CDR3 DNA reads TGTGCCAGCACCGCGGGACAGGGTGCCTACGAGCAGTACTTC. Translation: CASTAGQGAYEQYF. V is TRBV28 and J is TRBJ2-7; 9 positions agree with TRBD1. V lost 7 bases, J lost 2 bases, and 6 bases stayed unmatched. This CDR3 is built from 14 residues. Germline V gene data show CDR1 as MDHEN and CDR2 as SYDVKM.

V gene TRBV30 combines with J gene TRBJ2-1; 7 bases fit TRBD1. CDR1 and CDR2 (germline): GTSNPN, SVGIG (reference sequence). The CDR3 has 14 residues. V was pared by 2 bases and J by 6 bases, with 7 bases of the junction left unmatched. CDR3 sequence (DNA): TGTGCCTGGAGTTCGGTCAGGGGGAGCAATGAGCAGTTCTTC. Protein product: CAWSSVRGSNEQFF.

The chain recombines TRBV2 with TRBJ2-7, with D possibly being TRBD2 (5 bases). Germline loops: CDR1 SNHLY, CDR2 FYNNEI. There are 11 residues in the CDR3. The V end was cut by 7 bases, the J end by 3 bases, with 7 bases between. The CDR3 DNA follows: TGTGCCAGCACGGGGAGCTACGAGCAGTACTTC. It specifies CASTGSYEQYF.

The V gene is TRBV5-1, the J gene TRBJ1-2; a weak D match, TRBD1 (5 bases). The V gene lost 1 base and the J gene lost 8 bases, with 21 bases spanning the gap. This CDR3 comprises 16 residues. The V gene's germline CDR1 is SGHRS and CDR2 YFSETQ. CDR3 sequence reads: CASSLSPTESIWGYTF. The CDR3 region has the DNA TGCGCCAGCAGCTTGTCGCCGACAGAGTCTATCTGGGGCTACACCTTC.